Shown below are 15 T cell receptor beta chains from a single sample sequenced in a study of graft-versus-host responses after intestinal transplantation. Using immunoSEQ multiplex PCR, the repertoire was profiled, and TCRdb retains in-frame clones only, with some absent. The table shows about 29,000 clones, with over 60% occurring only once. Once graft tissue had been processed, intraepithelial and lamina propria lymphocytes were released. This specimen consisted of ileum tissue, obtained 98 days after intestinal transplantation. All receptors derive from a human patient who received an intestinal transplant, so some T cells may come from the graft donor.

This clone was counted once. The J gene is TRBJ2-5, the V gene TRBV5-4; no clear D gene. The CDR3 covers 13 residues. Trimming cost V 0 bases and J 3 bases, with 6 bases left between them. The germline V gene has CDR1 SGHNT and CDR2 YYREEE (reference sequence). This chain's CDR3 is CASSLDGEETQYF. In DNA form, the CDR3 reads TGTGCCAGCAGCTTGGACGGCGAAGAGACCCAGTACTTC.

The chain joins TRBV29-1 to TRBJ1-1; 11 bases are shared with TRBD1. Germline V gene data show CDR1 as SQVTM and CDR2 as ANQGSEA. This CDR3 comprises 13 residues. J was trimmed by 6 bases and V by 7 bases; bases with no gene match: 7. The CDR3 region is CSARTGGVAEAFF. The CDR3 DNA follows: TGCAGCGCCCGGACAGGGGGCGTCGCTGAAGCTTTCTTT. Full variable domain (outside the CDR3, taken from reference TRBV29-1 and TRBJ1-1): SAVISQKPSRDICQRGTSLTIQCQVDSQVTMMFWYRQQPGQSLTLIATANQGSEATYESGFVIDKFPISRPNLTFSTLTVSNMSPEDSSIYLCSARTGGVAEAFFGQGTRLTVV.

The chain joins TRBV30 to TRBJ2-7; TRBD1 matches at 8 bases. Looked up from germline, CDR1 is GTSNPN and CDR2 is SVGIG (reference sequence). Trimming took 4 bases from V and 2 from J; bases not matched to a gene: 7. This CDR3 comprises 14 residues. CDR3 sequence reads: CAWKGTGTTYEQYF. In nucleotides, the CDR3 is TGTGCCTGGAAAGGGACAGGCACCACCTACGAGCAGTACTTC.

The chain combines TRBV13 with TRBJ2-7; perhaps TRBD1 as D (6 bases). V lost 1 base to trimming and J lost 2 bases, with 6 bases between them. CDR3 size: 13 residues. Germline assignment: CDR1 PRHDT and CDR2 FYEKMQ (reference sequence). The CDR3 DNA sequence: TGTGCCAGCAGCTTAGAGGGGGCCTACGAGCAGTACTTC. Encoded protein: CASSLEGAYEQYF.

The V and J genes are TRBV6-1 and TRBJ1-2, with 9 bases matching TRBD1. V was clipped by 5 bases and J by 4 bases; unmatched bases: 8. CDR3 length: 15 residues. The V gene's germline CDR1 is MNHNS and CDR2 SASEGT. The CDR3 region is CASSSGTGSPYGYTF. CDR3 DNA: TGTGCCAGCAGTTCCGGGACAGGGAGCCCCTATGGCTACACCTTC.

The V gene is TRBV7-8, the J gene TRBJ2-7, with 9 positions matching TRBD1. CDR1 SGHVS and CDR2 FQNEAQ come from the germline V gene. After removal of 2 bases from V and 7 bases from J, the junction contained 6 bases not matched to a gene. This CDR3 has 14 residues. The chain's CDR3 is CASSLTGTGREQYF. DNA of the CDR3: TGTGCCAGCAGCTTAACCGGGACAGGGAGAGAGCAGTACTTC.

The chain combines TRBV6-1 with TRBJ1-5; the match to TRBD1 covers 7 bases. V gave up 4 bases and J gave up 2 bases; unmatched junction bases: 2. The germline gives CDR1 MNHNS, CDR2 SASEGT. The CDR3 has 14 amino acids. The CDR3 sequence: CASSGTGGNQPQHF. The CDR3 nucleotides read TGTGCCAGCAGTGGTACAGGGGGCAATCAGCCCCAGCATTTT.

The genes are TRBV9 and TRBJ2-1; 7 bases agree with TRBD1. J gave up 5 bases and V 3 bases, and 8 bases lay outside the gene matches. Germline CDR1 reads SGDLS; CDR2 reads YYNGEE. This CDR3 is built from 15 residues. The CDR3 loop reads CASSAEGGANNEQFF. In nucleotides, the CDR3 is TGTGCCAGCAGCGCCGAAGGGGGCGCAAACAATGAGCAGTTCTTC.

This clone qualifies as medium-sized. The genes are TRBV6-5 and TRBJ1-2; D is uncertain. The CDR3 contains 13 residues. Germline lookup yields CDR1 MNHEY and CDR2 SVGAGI. V lost 3 bases and J lost 1, with 6 bases in between. The CDR3 DNA follows: TGTGCCAGCAGTTATCAATTTAACTATGGCTACACCTTC. This sequence encodes CASSYQFNYGYTF.

V gene TRBV5-5 combines with J gene TRBJ1-3, with 11 bases lining up with TRBD1. The germline gives CDR1 SGHKS, CDR2 YYEKEE (reference sequence). J was trimmed by 2 bases and V by 2 bases; bases with no gene match: 6. The CDR3 extends over 17 amino acids. Here the CDR3 reads CASSFIPGQGAGNTIYF. The CDR3 nucleotides read TGTGCCAGCAGCTTTATACCGGGACAGGGGGCTGGAAACACCATATATTTT.

This clone appeared a single time. This chain uses TRBV4-1 with TRBJ2-7, with D unresolved. The CDR3 has 12 residues. Between the trimmed V and J ends, which lost 5 bases and 6 bases, there was a span of 11 bases. The V gene's germline CDR1 is MGHRA and CDR2 YSYEKL. CDR3 nucleotides: TGCGCCAGCAGCTCCGGCCTTTTCGAGCAGTACTTC. It translates to CASSSGLFEQYF.

The V call is TRBV19, the J call TRBJ2-2; possibly TRBD2 for D (6 bases). The V gene lost 5 bases and the J gene lost 5 bases, with 18 bases spanning the gap. Germline CDR1 is LNHDA and CDR2 is SQIVND (reference sequence). This CDR3 comprises 16 residues. The CDR3 loop is CASSHSWTILTGELFF. DNA of the CDR3: TGTGCCAGTAGTCACTCCTGGACTATATTAACCGGGGAGCTGTTTTTT.

This clone came up once. J is TRBJ2-1 and V is TRBV11-2; D gene unclear. Trimming cost V 4 bases and J 6 bases, with 4 bases left between them. The germline CDR1 and CDR2 sequences are SGHAT and FQNNGV. This CDR3 contains 11 residues. The CDR3 nucleotides are TGTGCCAGCAGCTCACTCAATGAGCAGTTCTTC. It translates to CASSSLNEQFF. Drawing the rest from reference TRBV11-2 and TRBJ2-1, the complete variable domain is EAGVAQSPRYKIIEKRQSVAFWCNPISGHATLYWYQQILGQGPKLLIQFQNNGVVDDSQLPKDRFSAERLKGVDSTLKIQPAKLEDSAVYLCASSSLNEQFFGPGTRLTVL.

The rearrangement links TRBV6-1 to TRBJ1-2; tentatively, D is TRBD1 (6 bases). The CDR3 totals 14 residues. Germline CDR1 is MNHNS and CDR2 is SASEGT. V was clipped by 4 bases and J by 4 bases, with 13 bases between them. Here the CDR3 DNA reads TGTGCCAGCAGTGCCCGACAGGAAAGCTATGGCTACACCTTC. Its translation is CASSARQESYGYTF.

The rearrangement links TRBV19 to TRBJ2-1, with D possibly TRBD2 on 6 matching bases. V dropped 3 bases and J dropped 6 bases, with 9 bases sitting between them. Germline CDR1 is LNHDA and CDR2 is SQIVND (reference sequence). The CDR3 runs to 13 residues. CDR3 region: CASSIRLVNEQFF. The CDR3 nucleotides are TGTGCCAGTAGTATCCGACTAGTCAATGAGCAGTTCTTC.